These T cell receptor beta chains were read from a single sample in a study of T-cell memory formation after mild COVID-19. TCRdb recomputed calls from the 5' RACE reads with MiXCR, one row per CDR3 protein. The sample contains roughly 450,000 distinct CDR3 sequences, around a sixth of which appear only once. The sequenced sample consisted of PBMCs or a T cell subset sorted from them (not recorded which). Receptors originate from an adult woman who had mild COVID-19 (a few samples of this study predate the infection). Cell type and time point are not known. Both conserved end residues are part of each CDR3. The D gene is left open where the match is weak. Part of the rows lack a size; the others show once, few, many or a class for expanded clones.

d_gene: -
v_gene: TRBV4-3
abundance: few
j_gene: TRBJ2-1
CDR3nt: TGCGCCAGCAGCCAGAGATTAGCAGGTTCCTACAATGAGCAGTTCTTC
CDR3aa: CASSQRLAGSYNEQFF

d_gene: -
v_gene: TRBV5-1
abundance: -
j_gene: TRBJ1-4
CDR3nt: TGCGCCAGCAGCGTGGATGAAACAGGAAATAATGAAAAACTGTTTTTT
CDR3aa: CASSVDETGNNEKLFF

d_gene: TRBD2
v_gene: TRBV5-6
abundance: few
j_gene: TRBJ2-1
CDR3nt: TGTGCCAGCAGCTTGGCCGCGCTAGCGGGTAATGAGCAGTTCTTC
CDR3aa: CASSLAALAGNEQFF

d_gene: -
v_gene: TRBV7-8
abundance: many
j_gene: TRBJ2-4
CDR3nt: TGTGCCAGCAGCTTACTGACGCAGGGTAAAAGGCAAAACATTCAGTACTTC
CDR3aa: CASSLLTQGKRQNIQYF

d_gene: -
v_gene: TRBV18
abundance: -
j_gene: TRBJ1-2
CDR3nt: TGTGCCAGCTCACCAATTGAGGGACGCTATGGCTACACCTTC
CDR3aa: CASSPIEGRYGYTF

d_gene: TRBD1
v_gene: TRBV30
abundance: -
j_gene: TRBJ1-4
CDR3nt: TGTGCCTGGAGTGTACCAGGGACAGGGTCTAATGAAAAACTGTTTTTT
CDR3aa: CAWSVPGTGSNEKLFF

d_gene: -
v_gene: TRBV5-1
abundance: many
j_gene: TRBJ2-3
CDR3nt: TGCGCCAGCAGCTCCTCAGGTAGGGTAGCGGCAGATACGCAGTATTTT
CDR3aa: CASSSSGRVAADTQYF

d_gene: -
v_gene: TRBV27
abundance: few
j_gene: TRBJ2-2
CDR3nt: TGTGCCAGCAGTGTCCACGCCGGCCTCCCCGCGAACACCGGGGAGCTGTTTTTT
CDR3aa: CASSVHAGLPANTGELFF

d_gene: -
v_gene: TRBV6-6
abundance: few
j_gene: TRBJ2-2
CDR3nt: TGTGCCAGCAGTTACTCGAGTACCGGGGAGCTGTTTTTT
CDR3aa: CASSYSSTGELFF

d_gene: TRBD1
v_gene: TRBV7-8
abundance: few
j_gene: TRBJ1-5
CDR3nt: TGTGCCAGCAGCTTAGCCCGGACAGGGGGGAATCAGCCCCAGCATTTT
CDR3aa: CASSLARTGGNQPQHF

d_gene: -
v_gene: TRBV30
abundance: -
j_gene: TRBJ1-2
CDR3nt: TGTGCCTGGAGTGGCCTGCGCCACAGAAACTATGGCTACACCTTC
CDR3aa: CAWSGLRHRNYGYTF

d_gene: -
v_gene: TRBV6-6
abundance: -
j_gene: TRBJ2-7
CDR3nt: TGTGCCAGCAGCGCGCCCGGGACGATTCCCCTCGAGCAGTACTTC
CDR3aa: CASSAPGTIPLEQYF

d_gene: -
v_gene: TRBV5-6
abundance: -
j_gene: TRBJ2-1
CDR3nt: TGTGCCAGCAGCTTTGGCCTAGGCGATGAGCAGTTCTTC
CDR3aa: CASSFGLGDEQFF

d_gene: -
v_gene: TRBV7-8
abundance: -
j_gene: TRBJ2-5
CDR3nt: TGTGCCAGCAGCTTAGCGGCGGGTCTGGTTGAGACCCAGTACTTC
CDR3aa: CASSLAAGLVETQYF

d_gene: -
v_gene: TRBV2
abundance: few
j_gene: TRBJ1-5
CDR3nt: TGTGCCAGCAGTGAAGCGCTAGGACGGGGACCCAATCAGCCCCAGCATTTT
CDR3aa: CASSEALGRGPNQPQHF

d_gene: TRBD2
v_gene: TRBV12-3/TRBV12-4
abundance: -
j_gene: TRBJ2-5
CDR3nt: TGTGCCAGCAGTTTTGGCGGGACTAGCGGGAGCCAAGAGACCCAGTACTTC
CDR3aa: CASSFGGTSGSQETQYF

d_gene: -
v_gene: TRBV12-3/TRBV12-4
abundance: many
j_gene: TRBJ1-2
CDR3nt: TGTGCCAGCAGTTCACCCTCGAACTATGGCTACACCTTC
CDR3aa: CASSSPSNYGYTF

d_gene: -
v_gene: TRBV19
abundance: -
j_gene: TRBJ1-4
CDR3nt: TGTGCCAGTAGTATCTCCAGGGGTCAAGAAAAACTGTTTTTT
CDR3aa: CASSISRGQEKLFF

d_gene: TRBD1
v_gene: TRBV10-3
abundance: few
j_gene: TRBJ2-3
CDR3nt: TGTGCCATCAGTGAGTCCTTCGGGTCAGGGGGTTTCGCAGATACGCAGTATTTT
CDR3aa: CAISESFGSGGFADTQYF

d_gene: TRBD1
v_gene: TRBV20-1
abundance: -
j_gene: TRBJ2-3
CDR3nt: TGCAGTGCGCTCCCCCCGGGACAGGGTACCACAGATACGCAGTATTTT
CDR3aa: CSALPPGQGTTDTQYF

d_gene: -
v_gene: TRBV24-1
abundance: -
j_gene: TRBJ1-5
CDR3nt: TGTGCCACCAGTGAGGAGACTCAGCCCCAGCATTTT
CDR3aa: CATSEETQPQHF

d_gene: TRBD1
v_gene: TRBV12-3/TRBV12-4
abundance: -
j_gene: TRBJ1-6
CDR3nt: TGTGCCAGCAGCGCCGACAGGGGGCGAGAGTCACCCCTCCACTTT
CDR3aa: CASSADRGRESPLHF

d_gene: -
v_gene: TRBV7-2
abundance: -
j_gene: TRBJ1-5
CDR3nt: TGTGCCAGCAGCTTAGGGGTGGGCTTCAATCAGCCCCAGCATTTT
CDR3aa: CASSLGVGFNQPQHF

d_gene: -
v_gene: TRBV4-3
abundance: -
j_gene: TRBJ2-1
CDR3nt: TGCGCCAGCAGCCAAGCCTGGGAGAGGTCCTACAATGAGCAGTTCTTC
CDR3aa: CASSQAWERSYNEQFF

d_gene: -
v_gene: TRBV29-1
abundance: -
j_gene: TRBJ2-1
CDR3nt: TGCAGCGTTGAAGGGGGGCTAGCCTCCTACAATGAGCAGTTCTTC
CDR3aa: CSVEGGLASYNEQFF

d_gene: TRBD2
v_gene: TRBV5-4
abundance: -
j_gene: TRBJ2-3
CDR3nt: TGTGCCAGCAGCCCCTATTTGGTAGCGGGAGTGCCGAGGATCCCCTGGTATTTT
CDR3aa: CASSPYLVAGVPRIPWYF

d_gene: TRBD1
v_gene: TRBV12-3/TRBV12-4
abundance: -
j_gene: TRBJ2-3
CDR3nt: TGTGCCAGCAGTGGCCCCGGGACAGGGGATAAAACAGATACGCAGTATTTT
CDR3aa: CASSGPGTGDKTDTQYF

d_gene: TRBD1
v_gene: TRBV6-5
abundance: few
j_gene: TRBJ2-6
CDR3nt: TGTGCCAGCAGTTACTCCCGGAGAGGGACAGGGGGCTCTGGGGCCAACGTCCTGACTTTC
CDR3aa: CASSYSRRGTGGSGANVLTF

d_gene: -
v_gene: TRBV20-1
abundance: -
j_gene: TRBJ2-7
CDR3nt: TGCAGTGCTAGTTTGGGGGAGATCTACGAGCAGTACTTC
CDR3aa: CSASLGEIYEQYF

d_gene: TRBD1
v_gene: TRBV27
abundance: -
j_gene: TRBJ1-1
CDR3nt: TGTGCCAGCAGTTACTTCGGGACAGGGCGAACTGAAGCTTTCTTT
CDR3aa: CASSYFGTGRTEAFF

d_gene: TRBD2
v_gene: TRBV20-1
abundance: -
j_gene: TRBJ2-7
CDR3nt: TGCAGTGCTAGAGGGACGCGGGGGGATCCCTACGAGCAGTACTTC
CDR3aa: CSARGTRGDPYEQYF

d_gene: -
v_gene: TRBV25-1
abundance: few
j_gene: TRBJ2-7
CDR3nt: TGTGCCAGCAGTGAGTGGGGGGAGCAGTACTTC
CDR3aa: CASSEWGEQYF

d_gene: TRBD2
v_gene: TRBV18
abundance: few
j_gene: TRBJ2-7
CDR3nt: TGTGCCAGCTCACCAATGACCACGGGGGGTTCCTACGAGCAGTACTTC
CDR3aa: CASSPMTTGGSYEQYF

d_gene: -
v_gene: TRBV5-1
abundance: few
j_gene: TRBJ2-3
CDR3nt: TGCGCCAGCAGCTTGGCCCTCCACACAGATACGCAGTATTTT
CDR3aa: CASSLALHTDTQYF

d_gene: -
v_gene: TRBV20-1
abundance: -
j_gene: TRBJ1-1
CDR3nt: TGCAGTGCTAGAGATTGGAACACTGAAGCTTTCTTT
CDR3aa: CSARDWNTEAFF

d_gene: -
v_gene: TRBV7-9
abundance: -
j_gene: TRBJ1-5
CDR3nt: TGTGCCAGCAGCCAGGACGGATACAATCAGCCCCAGCATTTT
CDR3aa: CASSQDGYNQPQHF